One sample yielded the 4 T cell receptor beta chains listed below, sequenced in a study of T cell responses to AZD1222 COVID-19 vaccine. Profiling relied on immunoSEQ multiplex PCR, and the TCRdb table lists in-frame clones only, not all of them. The sample comprises 85,000 to 130,000 clones, 75% to 90% of which are singletons, and roughly a sixth rests with the top ten. Sequenced here: peripheral blood, sampled on day 0 of AZD1222 vaccination. All receptors derive from an adult in good health.

V and J are TRBV3-1 (or the pseudogene TRBV3-2) and TRBJ2-3; TRBD2 might be the D (7 bases). This CDR3 has 15 amino acids. In germline, CDR1 is LGHDT, CDR2 YNNKEL (reference sequence). V lost 6 bases and J 8 bases, leaving 21 bases between the germline ends. The CDR3 coding sequence is TGTGCCAGCAGAATCAGTGGGGGGGCCTTGGTTACGCAGTATTTT. Encoded protein: CASRISGGALVTQYF.

V gene TRBV19 combines with J gene TRBJ1-6, with TRBD1 identical over 8 bases. V shed 9 bases, J shed 7 bases, and the junction held 11 bases outside the gene matches. The CDR3 contains 15 residues. Germline CDR1 reads LNHDA; CDR2 reads SQIVND (reference sequence). The CDR3 region has the DNA TGTGCCAGCACGGACAGGGCAGTGCGGAATTCACCCCTCCACTTT. Translated: CASTDRAVRNSPLHF.

V is TRBV2 and J is TRBJ2-4; D is perhaps TRBD1 (6 bases). Germline lookup yields CDR1 SNHLY and CDR2 FYNNEI. The CDR3 runs to 17 residues. Trimming left V 2 bases short and J 4 bases short, with 18 bases between. The CDR3 loop reads CASSERLVGALKNIQYF. DNA for the CDR3: TGTGCCAGCAGTGAACGGCTAGTGGGGGCCTTAAAAAACATTCAGTACTTC.

V is TRBV12-5 and J is TRBJ2-1; perhaps D is TRBD1 or TRBD2 (5 bases each). This CDR3 is built from 19 residues. Trimming took 2 bases from V and 3 from J, leaving 23 bases between them. Germline CDR1 LGHNT, CDR2 FRNRAP. The CDR3 reads CASGLRLWGNAGGYNEQFF. The CDR3 coding sequence is TGTGCTAGTGGTTTGAGACTCTGGGGGAACGCCGGTGGCTACAATGAGCAGTTCTTC.